Listed below are T cell receptor beta chains from one sample, sequenced in a study of blood T cells in healthy people across ages. Each CDR3 protein is one row after TCRdb ran MiXCR on the 5' RACE reads. The data hold 700,000 to 900,000 distinct CDR3 sequences, with approximately 53% observed a single time. Specimen: blood. The receptors stem from a man at least 80 years old in good health. Both conserved end residues are part of each CDR3. A D gene is named only where the DNA matches it firmly. Clone size is stated in some rows and not others, as once, few, many or a class when expanded.

d_call	j_call	v_call	clone_size	cdr3_aa	cdr3_nt
TRBD1	TRBJ1-4	TRBV6-1	.	CASRTGTGNEKLFF	TGTGCCAGCAGGACCGGGACAGGGAATGAAAAACTGTTTTTT
.	TRBJ2-1	TRBV6-6	many	CASSYSFGGEQFF	TGTGCCAGCAGTTACTCTTTCGGGGGTGAGCAGTTCTTC
TRBD2	TRBJ2-1	TRBV3-1	few	CASSQEVGTSSGEQFF	TGTGCCAGCAGCCAAGAGGTGGGGACTAGCTCGGGTGAGCAGTTCTTC
.	TRBJ1-1	TRBV20-1	.	CSATWGTSFF	TGCAGTGCCACATGGGGGACTTCTTTCTTT
.	TRBJ2-5	TRBV11-2	few	CASSPNVGSEETQYF	TGTGCCAGCAGCCCAAATGTGGGTAGCGAAGAGACCCAGTACTTC
.	TRBJ2-1	TRBV29-1	few	CTTGLNNEQFF	TGCACAACGGGACTTAACAATGAGCAGTTCTTC
.	TRBJ1-2	TRBV6-2/TRBV6-3	.	CASSYSAGPYGYTF	TGTGCCAGCAGTTACAGCGCAGGGCCTTATGGCTACACCTTC
.	TRBJ2-3	TRBV7-9	many	CASSLEARKTMNTQYF	TGTGCCAGCAGCTTAGAGGCCCGAAAAACCATGAATACGCAGTATTTT
TRBD2	TRBJ2-7	TRBV3-1	.	CASSQSGLAGVDEQYF	TGTGCCAGCAGCCAGTCGGGACTAGCGGGAGTCGACGAGCAGTACTTC
TRBD1	TRBJ2-7	TRBV27	.	CASSYVPGQPTYEQYF	TGTGCCAGCAGCTATGTCCCGGGACAGCCCACCTACGAGCAGTACTTC
.	TRBJ2-7	TRBV10-3	.	CAISDPHQVQTYEQYF	TGTGCCATCAGTGATCCCCACCAGGTGCAAACCTACGAGCAGTACTTC
.	TRBJ2-1	TRBV29-1	once	CSVATSSYDEQFF	TGCAGCGTTGCGACGAGCTCCTACGATGAGCAGTTCTTC
.	TRBJ1-4	TRBV12-3/TRBV12-4	.	CASSILGEKLFF	TGTGCCAGCAGTATTTTAGGGGAAAAACTGTTTTTT
TRBD1	TRBJ1-5	TRBV4-1	once	CASSQGDLQGANQPQHF	TGCGCCAGCAGCCAAGGAGATCTTCAGGGGGCCAATCAGCCCCAGCATTTT
.	TRBJ1-4	TRBV20-1	.	CSARDSQFNEKLFF	TGCAGTGCTAGAGATAGCCAGTTTAATGAAAAACTGTTTTTT
TRBD1	TRBJ2-7	TRBV5-1	.	CASTPGQGYEQYF	TGCGCCAGCACCCCGGGACAGGGTTACGAGCAGTACTTC
TRBD1	TRBJ1-5	TRBV27	.	CASSFYRGGPQHF	TGTGCCAGCAGTTTTTACAGGGGCGGGCCCCAGCATTTT
.	TRBJ2-5	TRBV9	.	CASSVGPSSFENEQYF	TGTGCCAGCAGCGTAGGACCCAGCTCGTTCGAGAATGAGCAGTACTTC
.	TRBJ2-3	TRBV3-1	few	CASSPLGATQYF	TGTGCCAGCAGCCCCTTGGGTGCGACGCAGTATTTT
.	TRBJ1-2	TRBV5-1	.	CASSLGKGGPIYGYTF	TGCGCCAGCAGCTTGGGCAAAGGAGGGCCCATCTATGGCTACACCTTC
.	TRBJ1-1	TRBV12-3/TRBV12-4	few	CASSLGGRNTEAFF	TGTGCCAGCAGTTTAGGGGGCAGGAACACTGAAGCTTTCTTT
TRBD2	TRBJ2-3	TRBV7-3	.	CASSSTSGVTDTQYF	TGTGCCAGCAGCTCAACTAGCGGGGTCACAGATACGCAGTATTTT
.	TRBJ2-3	TRBV18	.	CASYSSRTDTDTQYF	TGTGCCAGCTATTCCTCCCGGACAGATACAGATACGCAGTATTTT
TRBD2	TRBJ2-3	TRBV10-3	.	CAIRGLAGGTDTQYF	TGTGCCATCAGGGGACTAGCGGGAGGAACAGATACGCAGTATTTT
.	TRBJ1-2	TRBV20-1	.	CSATGLFSAGYTF	TGCAGTGCTACCGGGCTGTTCAGCGCGGGCTACACCTTC
TRBD2	TRBJ2-5	TRBV3-1	.	CASSQASGGGETQYF	TGTGCCAGCAGCCAAGCTAGCGGCGGGGGAGAGACCCAGTACTTC
TRBD2	TRBJ2-7	TRBV3-1	.	CASSQHRLAGGDEQYF	TGTGCCAGCAGCCAACATAGACTAGCGGGAGGGGACGAGCAGTACTTC
TRBD1	TRBJ2-2	TRBV4-2	.	CASSQDQGQANTGELFF	TGTGCCAGCAGCCAAGATCAGGGACAGGCGAACACCGGGGAGCTGTTTTTT
.	TRBJ2-2	TRBV25-1	.	CASSEYGVTGELFF	TGTGCCAGCAGTGAATACGGAGTCACCGGGGAGCTGTTTTTT
.	TRBJ2-7	TRBV25-1	.	CAGSGPLYEQYF	TGTGCCGGCAGTGGCCCTCTCTACGAGCAGTACTTC
TRBD1	TRBJ2-7	TRBV9	.	CASSPRDRGEQYF	TGTGCCAGCAGCCCCCGGGACAGAGGCGAGCAGTACTTC
.	TRBJ2-3	TRBV20-1	many	CSARNRARAPSTDTQYF	TGCAGTGCTAGAAACCGGGCCCGAGCACCTAGCACAGATACGCAGTATTTT
.	TRBJ2-3	TRBV2	.	CASSVVSREFGGRYAYF	TGTGCCAGCAGTGTGGTTTCGCGGGAGTTTGGGGGCAGATACGCGTATTTT
TRBD1	TRBJ2-7	TRBV20-1	.	CSARPGTAWAVYEQYF	TGCAGTGCTAGGCCCGGGACAGCCTGGGCCGTCTACGAGCAGTACTTC
.	TRBJ2-3	TRBV5-1	.	CASSIEGRWTDTQYF	TGCGCCAGCAGCATAGAAGGGAGGTGGACAGATACGCAGTATTTT
.	TRBJ2-7	TRBV7-2	.	CASSRRDGNYNEQYF	TGTGCCAGCAGCCGACGGGACGGGAACTACAATGAGCAGTACTTC
.	TRBJ2-5	TRBV25-1	few	CASSASRNLVGETQYF	TGTGCCAGCAGTGCGTCGAGAAATCTCGTCGGGGAGACCCAGTACTTC
.	TRBJ1-5	TRBV15	.	CATSRDSYQPQHF	TGTGCCACCAGCAGGGACAGCTATCAGCCCCAGCATTTT
TRBD1	TRBJ1-1	TRBV7-9	few	CASSLGTGGGYSTEAFF	TGTGCCAGCAGCTTAGGGACAGGGGGCGGCTATAGCACTGAAGCTTTCTTT
.	TRBJ1-2	TRBV12-3/TRBV12-4	.	CATPGGINYGYTF	TGTGCCACCCCCGGAGGGATTAACTATGGCTACACCTTC
.	TRBJ1-2	TRBV3-1	.	CASSQEGYGYTF	TGTGCCAGCAGCCAAGAAGGGTACGGCTACACCTTC
TRBD2	TRBJ2-3	TRBV28	.	CASSSRGGLDHRDAYF	TGTGCCAGCAGTTCACGGGGGGGACTAGATCACAGAGACGCGTATTTT
TRBD2	TRBJ2-7	TRBV20-1	.	CSASIAGGSYEQYF	TGCAGTGCCAGCATAGCGGGAGGCTCCTACGAGCAGTACTTC
.	TRBJ2-7	TRBV28	few	CASSFLWSGPTYEQYF	TGTGCCAGCAGTTTTCTCTGGAGCGGGCCAACCTACGAGCAGTACTTC
TRBD2	TRBJ2-1	TRBV24-1	few	CATSDPTPGGRGSYNEQFF	TGTGCCACCAGTGATCCAACCCCGGGCGGGAGAGGATCCTACAATGAGCAGTTCTTC
TRBD2	TRBJ2-1	TRBV20-1	once	CSAQGTSGEQFF	TGCAGTGCCCAGGGGACTAGCGGTGAGCAGTTCTTC
TRBD2	TRBJ2-7	TRBV5-1	.	CASSLRLAGTLSYEQYF	TGCGCCAGCAGCTTGAGACTAGCGGGTACCCTATCCTACGAGCAGTACTTC
.	TRBJ2-5	TRBV5-1	.	CASRWAQETQYF	TGCGCCAGCAGGTGGGCGCAAGAGACCCAGTACTTC
.	TRBJ1-2	TRBV7-2	.	CASSYRDPGKSGYTF	TGTGCCAGCAGCTACCGGGACCCAGGGAAGTCGGGCTACACCTTC
.	TRBJ2-3	TRBV7-3	.	CASSASRGDTQYF	TGTGCCAGCAGCGCCTCAAGGGGAGATACGCAGTATTTT
.	TRBJ2-7	TRBV6-5	.	CASSYVQDRDYEQYF	TGTGCCAGCAGTTACGTGCAGGACAGAGACTACGAGCAGTACTTC
.	TRBJ1-6	TRBV5-1	.	CASSPGLTTNNSPPHF	TGCGCCAGCAGCCCCGGACTGACGACAAATAATTCACCCCCCCACTTT
.	TRBJ2-1	TRBV20-1	.	CSVERHSSYNEQFF	TGCAGTGTAGAGCGGCACAGCTCCTACAATGAGCAGTTCTTC
.	TRBJ1-4	TRBV7-9	.	CASSLKGANEKLFF	TGTGCCAGCAGCCTTAAGGGAGCTAATGAAAAACTGTTTTTT
TRBD2	TRBJ2-5	TRBV6-1	.	CASRSGLAGWETQYF	TGTGCCAGCAGATCCGGACTAGCGGGATGGGAGACCCAGTACTTC
.	TRBJ2-3	TRBV9	.	CASSVDPRGSTDTQYF	TGTGCCAGCAGCGTAGATCCGAGAGGGAGCACAGATACGCAGTATTTT
TRBD1	TRBJ1-1	TRBV12-3/TRBV12-4	.	CASSFPSGTGDTEAFF	TGTGCCAGCAGTTTCCCATCCGGGACAGGGGACACTGAAGCTTTCTTT
.	TRBJ2-7	TRBV27	once	CASSSAITGSYEQYF	TGTGCCAGCAGTTCGGCCATAACAGGGTCCTACGAGCAGTACTTC